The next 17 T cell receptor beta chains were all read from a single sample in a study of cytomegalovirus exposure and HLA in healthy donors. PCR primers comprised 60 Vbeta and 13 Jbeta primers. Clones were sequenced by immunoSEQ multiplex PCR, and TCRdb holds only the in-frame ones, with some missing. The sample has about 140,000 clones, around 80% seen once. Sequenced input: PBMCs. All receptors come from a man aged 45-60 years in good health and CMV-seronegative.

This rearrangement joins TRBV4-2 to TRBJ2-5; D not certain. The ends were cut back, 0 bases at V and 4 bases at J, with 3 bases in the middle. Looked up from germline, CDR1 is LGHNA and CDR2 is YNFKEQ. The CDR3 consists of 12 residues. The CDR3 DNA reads TGTGCCAGCAGCCAAGAGAGAGAGACCCAGTACTTC. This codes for CASSQERETQYF.

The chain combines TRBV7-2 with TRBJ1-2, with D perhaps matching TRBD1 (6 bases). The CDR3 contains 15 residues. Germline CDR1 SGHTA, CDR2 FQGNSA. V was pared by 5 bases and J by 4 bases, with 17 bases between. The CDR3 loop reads CASSLQRGSGYGYTF. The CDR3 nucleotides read TGTGCCAGCAGCCTCCAGAGGGGGTCCGGCTATGGCTACACCTTC.

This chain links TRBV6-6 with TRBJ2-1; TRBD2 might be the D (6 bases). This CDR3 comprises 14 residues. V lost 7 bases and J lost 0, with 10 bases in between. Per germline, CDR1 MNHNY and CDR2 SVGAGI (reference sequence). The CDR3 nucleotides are TGTGCCAGCATCCCCGGGGGCTCCTACAATGAGCAGTTCTTC. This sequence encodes CASIPGGSYNEQFF.

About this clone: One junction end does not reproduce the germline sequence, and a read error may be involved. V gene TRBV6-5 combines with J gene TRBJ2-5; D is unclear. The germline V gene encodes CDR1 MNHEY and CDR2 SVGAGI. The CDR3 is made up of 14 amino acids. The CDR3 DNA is TGTGCCGGCAGTTACTCTGGGCAGCAAGAGACCCAGTACTTC. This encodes CAGSYSGQQETQYF.

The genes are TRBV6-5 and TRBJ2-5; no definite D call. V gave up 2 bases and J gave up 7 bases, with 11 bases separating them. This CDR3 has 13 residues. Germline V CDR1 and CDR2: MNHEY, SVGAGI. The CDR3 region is CASSYQFGGTQYF. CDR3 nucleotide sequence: TGTGCCAGCAGTTACCAATTTGGCGGGACCCAGTACTTC.

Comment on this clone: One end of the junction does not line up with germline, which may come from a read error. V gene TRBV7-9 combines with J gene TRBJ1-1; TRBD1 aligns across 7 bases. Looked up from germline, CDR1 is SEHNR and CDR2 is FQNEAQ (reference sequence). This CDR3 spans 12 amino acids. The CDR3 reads CASSLAQGERVF. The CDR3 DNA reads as TGTGCCAGCAGCTTAGCGCAGGGGGAAAGGGTCTTT.

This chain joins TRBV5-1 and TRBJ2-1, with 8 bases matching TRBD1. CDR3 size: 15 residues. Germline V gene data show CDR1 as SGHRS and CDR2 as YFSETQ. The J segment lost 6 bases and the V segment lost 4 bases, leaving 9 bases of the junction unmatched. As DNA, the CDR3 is TGCGCCAGCAGCCTGAAGGACAGGGTGGGCAATGAGCAGTTCTTC. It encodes CASSLKDRVGNEQFF.

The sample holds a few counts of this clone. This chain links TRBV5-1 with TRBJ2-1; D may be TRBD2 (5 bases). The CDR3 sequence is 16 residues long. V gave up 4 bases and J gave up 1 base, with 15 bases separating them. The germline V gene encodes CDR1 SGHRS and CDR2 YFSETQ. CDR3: CASSPDGVGSYNEQFF. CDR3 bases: TGCGCCAGCAGCCCGGACGGGGTGGGTTCCTACAATGAGCAGTTCTTC. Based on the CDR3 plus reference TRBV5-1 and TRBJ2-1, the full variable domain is KAGVTQTPRYLIKTRGQQVTLSCSPISGHRSVSWYQQTPGQGLQFLFEYFSETQRNKGNFPGRFSGRQFSNSRSEMNVSTLELGDSALYLCASSPDGVGSYNEQFFGPGTRLTVL.

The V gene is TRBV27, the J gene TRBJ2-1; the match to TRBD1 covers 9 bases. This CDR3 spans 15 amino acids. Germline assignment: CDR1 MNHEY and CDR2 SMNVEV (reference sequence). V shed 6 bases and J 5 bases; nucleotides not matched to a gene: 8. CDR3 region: CASSLGTGRNNEQFF. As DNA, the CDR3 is TGTGCCAGCAGCCTCGGGACAGGGCGTAACAATGAGCAGTTCTTC.

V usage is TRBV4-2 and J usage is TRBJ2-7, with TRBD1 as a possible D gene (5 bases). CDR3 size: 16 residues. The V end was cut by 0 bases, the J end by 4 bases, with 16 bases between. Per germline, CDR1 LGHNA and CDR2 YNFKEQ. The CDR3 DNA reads TGTGCCAGCAGCCAAGAATGGGGCCAACTCTTTTACGAGCAGTACTTC. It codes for CASSQEWGQLFYEQYF.

CDR3 in DNA: TGTGCCAGCAGCTTGGCTGACAGGGGCACAGAGACCCAGTACTTC. It yields the protein CASSLADRGTETQYF. This chain uses TRBV5-4 with TRBJ2-5; 8 nucleotides agree with TRBD1. The germline V gene has CDR1 SGHNT and CDR2 YYREEE (reference sequence). The CDR3 loop spans 15 amino acids. V shed 0 bases, J shed 4 bases, and the junction held 5 bases outside the gene matches.

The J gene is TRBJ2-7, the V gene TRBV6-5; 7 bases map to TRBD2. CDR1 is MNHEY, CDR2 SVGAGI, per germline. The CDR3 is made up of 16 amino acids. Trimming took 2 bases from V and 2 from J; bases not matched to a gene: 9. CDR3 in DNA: TGTGCCAGCAGTTACCTCATCAGCGGGGTCCCCTACGAGCAGTACTTC. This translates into CASSYLISGVPYEQYF.

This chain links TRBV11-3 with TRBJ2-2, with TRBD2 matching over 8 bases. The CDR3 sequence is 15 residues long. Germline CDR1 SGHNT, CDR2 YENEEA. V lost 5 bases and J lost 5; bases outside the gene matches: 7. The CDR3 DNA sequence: TGTGCCAGCAGCCCCGGGAGGGCCGGGACCGGGGAGCTGTTTTTT. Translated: CASSPGRAGTGELFF. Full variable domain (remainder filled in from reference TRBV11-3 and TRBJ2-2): EAGVVQSPRYKIIEKKQPVAFWCNPISGHNTLYWYLQNLGQGPELLIRYENEEAVDDSQLPKDRFSAERLKGVDSTLKIQPAELGDSAVYLCASSPGRAGTGELFFGEGSRLTVL.

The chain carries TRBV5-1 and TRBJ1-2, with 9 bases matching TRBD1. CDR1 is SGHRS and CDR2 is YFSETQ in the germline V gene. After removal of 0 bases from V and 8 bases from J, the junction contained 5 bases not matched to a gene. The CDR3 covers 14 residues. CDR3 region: CASSLAQGAEGYTF. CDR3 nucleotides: TGCGCCAGCAGCTTGGCACAGGGGGCTGAGGGCTACACCTTC.

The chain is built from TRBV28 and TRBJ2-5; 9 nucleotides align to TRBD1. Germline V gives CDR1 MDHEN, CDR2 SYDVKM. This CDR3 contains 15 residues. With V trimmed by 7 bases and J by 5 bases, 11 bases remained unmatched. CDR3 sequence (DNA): TGTGCCAGCAATGATAGAAACAGGGGGCCGGAGACCCAGTACTTC. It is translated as CASNDRNRGPETQYF.

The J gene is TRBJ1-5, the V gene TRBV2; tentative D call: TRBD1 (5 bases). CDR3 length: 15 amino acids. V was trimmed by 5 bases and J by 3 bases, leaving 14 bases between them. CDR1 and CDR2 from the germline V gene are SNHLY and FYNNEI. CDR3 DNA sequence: TGTGCCAGCAGTCAGGGAACGAGCAACAATCAGCCCCAGCATTTT. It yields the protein CASSQGTSNNQPQHF.

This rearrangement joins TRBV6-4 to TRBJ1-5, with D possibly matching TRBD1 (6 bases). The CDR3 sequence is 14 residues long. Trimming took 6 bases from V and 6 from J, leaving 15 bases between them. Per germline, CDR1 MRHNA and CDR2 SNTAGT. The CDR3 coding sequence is TGTGCCAGCAGCGCGACAGGCGGTCGTCAGCCCCAGCATTTT. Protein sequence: CASSATGGRQPQHF.